Below, one TCR beta chain is given with its context. The target antigen is unknown. Unmatched junction bases numbered 2, after V lost 3 bases and J lost 5 bases. The CDR3 has 15 residues. Germline V gene data show CDR1 as LGHNA and CDR2 as YNFKEQ. The data belong to a study of shared clonotypes between healthy human individuals. The assay was immunoSEQ multiplex PCR, and TCRdb's table has in-frame clones only and misses some. The table lists about 530,000 clones, almost 97% of them singletons. General study findings and limits: Naive subsets, compared against memory subsets, generally had larger estimated richness values.

The J gene is TRBJ2-1, the V gene TRBV4-2; 12 bases map to TRBD2. The sequence was collected from a woman aged 25 to 39 in good health. The sample taken for sequencing was naive CD4+ T cells sorted from blood. Noted subset: CD45RA+ positively selected. The CDR3 is CASSQLAGGDNEQFF. CDR3 in DNA: TGTGCCAGCAGCCAGCTAGCGGGAGGGGACAATGAGCAGTTCTTC.